The entry below describes one TCR beta chain. No antigen is known for it. Nothing much larger sits one base from this clone, and base qualities are not available. TCR beta repertoires were profiled from peripheral blood of 10 to 15 young patients with multiple sclerosis to demonstrate the VDJtools post-analysis software. The patients with multiple sclerosis were children and adolescents between roughly 6 and 17 years of age. Receptors were amplified or captured by PCR. Data came from an Illumina HiSeq 2500. To reduce PCR and sequencing biases, unique molecular identifiers were incorporated into the TCR beta cDNA libraries. About 500,000 cDNA molecules were obtained per 1 to 10 million input T cells, so each molecule approximated one T cell. Patient libraries were prepared and sequenced with the same protocol used for the earlier healthy control dataset. Samples belonging to the same batch were prepared together, multiplexed and sequenced on a shared HiSeq lane. The study's processing was this. Raw barcoded reads were processed with MIGEC, and single-read molecular identifier groups were discarded before consensus assembly and CDR3 extraction. Clonotype tables were post-analysed with VDJtools, normalizing diversity by down-sampling all datasets to the smallest sample size. To correct batch-related cross-sample contamination, repertoire overlap clustering matched CDR3 amino acid sequences but not nucleotide sequences. The public reads were reanalyzed by TCRdb: fastp trimming at Q25, MiXCR alignment, in-frame beta chains only. Identical CDR3 protein sequences are pooled into one entry, listed with their most common genes and DNA. The V and J calls and clone size come from TCRdb's table, not from the authors' own analysis. This sample is represented by roughly 800,000 distinct CDR3 sequences; roughly 50% of them were singletons. Around 4.7% of the sample lies in the top ten.

These data originate in a study of post-analysis software for immune sequencing data (dated by TCRdb to about 2015). Looking at the study overall: Recorded disease courses included relapsing-remitting, secondary progressive and progressive-relapsing multiple sclerosis, with some patients lacking subtype annotation. The patient repertoires were compared against 10 to 12 previously published healthy control repertoires obtained from donors aged about 6 to 28 years. A subset of samples was prepared in parallel using single-end sample barcoding, then pooled and co-amplified after Illumina adapter ligation.

Overall study outcomes, separate from this receptor: Several TRBV segments, including TRBV5-6, TRBV5-1 and TRBV20-1, were significantly more frequent in patients than controls. Direct clustering with F measure revealed strong co-clustering of samples prepared in the same batch, which led to a batch-effect correction. Multiple sclerosis patients had significantly lower normalized Chao1 diversity than controls, a result that suggests substantial peripheral T-cell clonal expansion. The control group was slightly older than the multiple sclerosis patient group.

From the cysteine up to the phenylalanine, the CDR3 has a length of 15 residues. Solely the CDR3 DNA is kept, with 45 bases framed from the first base. The trim is 5 bases for V and 6 bases for J, with a gap of 18 bases between the germline ends. For CDR1 and CDR2, the germline V gene lists SGHTA and FQGNSA. Sequenced input: blood. The rearranged chain carries TRBV7-2 and TRBJ2-3; 5 matching bases give a weak D call of TRBD2. This receptor was obtained from a girl under 18 with multiple sclerosis. The DNA is TGTGCCAGCAGCCCAACTAGAGTCCCGCAGGATACGCAGTATTTT. Its protein product is CASSPTRVPQDTQYF. The entire variable domain, with the stretches around the CDR3 drawn from the reference TRBV7-2 and TRBJ2-3 proteins, is GAGVSQSPSNKVTEKGKDVELRCDPISGHTALYWYRQSLGQGLEFLIYFQGNSAPDKSGLPSDRFSAERTGGSVSTLTIQRTQQEDSAVYLCASSPTRVPQDTQYFGPGTRLTVL.